One sample yielded the 24 T cell receptor beta chains listed below, sequenced in a study of blood T cell repertoires in COVID-19. Clones were sequenced by immunoSEQ multiplex PCR, and TCRdb holds only the in-frame ones, with some missing. The sample carries over 200,000 clones, about 89% recorded once. Sequenced material: PBMCs or T cells enriched from blood (not recorded which). The receptors were gathered from a man between 35 and 55 years old who had recovered from COVID-19.

The rearrangement joins TRBV11-2 to TRBJ2-3; TRBD2 matches 14 bases. The CDR3 runs to 19 residues. The germline V gene has CDR1 SGHAT and CDR2 FQNNGV. V lost 5 bases to trimming and J lost 2 bases; unmatched junction nucleotides: 12. CDR3 sequence (DNA): TGTGCCAGCAGCCTACGTGGGACTAGCGGGAGTCGAGACACAGATACGCAGTATTTT. Encoded protein: CASSLRGTSGSRDTDTQYF.

This clone has a handful of counts. The genes are TRBV19 and TRBJ1-2, with unresolved D. V was shortened by 3 bases and J by 0 bases, with 11 bases between the two germline ends. Germline-derived CDR1 and CDR2 are LNHDA and SQIVND (reference sequence). The CDR3 contains 15 residues. The CDR3 DNA follows: TGTGCCAGTAGTATCTCGGTAACAGCTAACTATGGCTACACCTTC. Translation: CASSISVTANYGYTF. Looking up the rest from reference TRBV19 and TRBJ1-2 gives the full variable domain: DGGITQSPKYLFRKEGQNVTLSCEQNLNHDAMYWYRQDPGQGLRLIYYSQIVNDFQKGDIAEGYSVSREKKESFPLTVTSAQKNPTAFYLCASSISVTANYGYTFGSGTRLTVV.

The gene calls are TRBV5-4 and TRBJ2-3; a weak D match, TRBD2 (5 bases). This CDR3 contains 15 residues. V was shortened by 4 bases and J by 6 bases, with 18 bases between the two germline ends. Germline V gene sequence: CDR1 SGHNT, CDR2 YYREEE (reference sequence). CDR3 in DNA: TGTGCCAGCAGCAAACTTCTAGCACAACCGGATACGCAGTATTTT. Protein: CASSKLLAQPDTQYF.

V and J are TRBV19 and TRBJ2-7, with TRBD2 identical over 15 bases. J gave up 0 bases and V 3 bases, and 3 bases lay outside the gene matches. Germline lookup yields CDR1 LNHDA and CDR2 SQIVND (reference sequence). The CDR3 sequence is 17 residues long. The CDR3 protein is CASSIPGLAGGSYEQYF. The CDR3, as DNA: TGTGCCAGTAGTATCCCGGGACTAGCGGGAGGCTCCTACGAGCAGTACTTC. The whole variable domain, remainder taken from reference TRBV19 and TRBJ2-7, is DGGITQSPKYLFRKEGQNVTLSCEQNLNHDAMYWYRQDPGQGLRLIYYSQIVNDFQKGDIAEGYSVSREKKESFPLTVTSAQKNPTAFYLCASSIPGLAGGSYEQYFGPGTRLTVT.

The chain employs TRBV30 and TRBJ2-5; possible D gene TRBD1, 6 bases. V dropped 0 bases and J dropped 4 bases, with 12 bases sitting between them. The CDR3 runs 14 residues. Germline CDR1 is GTSNPN and CDR2 is SVGIG (reference sequence). The CDR3 DNA sequence: TGTGCCTGGAGTGTGGGCAGGGGAGTAGAGACCCAGTACTTC. This translates into CAWSVGRGVETQYF.

This clone was seen only a few times. J is TRBJ2-4 and V is TRBV6-2 or TRBV6-3, with 7 bases aligning to TRBD2. V lost 5 bases to trimming and J lost 1 base; unmatched junction nucleotides: 5. Germline V CDR1 and CDR2: MNHEY, SVGEGT. The CDR3 has 15 amino acids. CDR3 sequence: CASSLGRIAKNIQYF. The CDR3 DNA reads as TGTGCCAGCAGTCTCGGGAGGATCGCCAAAAACATTCAGTACTTC.

V is TRBV3-1 (or the pseudogene TRBV3-2) and J is TRBJ2-3, with 8 nucleotides matching TRBD1. This CDR3 contains 14 residues. CDR1 is LGHDT, CDR2 YNNKEL, per germline (reference sequence). J was trimmed by 3 bases and V by 3 bases; bases with no gene match: 2. CDR3 protein: CASSQDRVTDTQYF. The DNA of the CDR3 is TGTGCCAGCAGCCAGGACAGGGTTACAGATACGCAGTATTTT.

The J gene is TRBJ2-1, the V gene TRBV3-1 (or the pseudogene TRBV3-2), with TRBD1 matching over 7 bases. Germline CDR1 LGHDT, CDR2 YNNKEL (reference sequence). Trimming removed 1 base from V and 4 bases from J; junction bases left unmatched: 7. There are 16 residues in the CDR3. In nucleotides, the CDR3 is TGTGCCAGCAGCCAAGCCAAGACAGGGCCTTACAATGAGCAGTTCTTC. Its protein is CASSQAKTGPYNEQFF.

J is TRBJ1-2 and V is TRBV7-9, with 7 bases lining up with TRBD1. The length of the CDR3 is 13 residues. The V gene's germline CDR1 is SEHNR and CDR2 FQNEAQ (reference sequence). The V gene end was trimmed by 2 bases and the J gene end by 6 bases; junction bases not matched to a gene: 3. The CDR3 sequence is CASSLTGVNGYTF. CDR3 coding DNA: TGTGCCAGCAGCTTAACAGGGGTAAATGGCTACACCTTC.

This chain links TRBV5-1 with TRBJ1-1, with D possibly being TRBD1 (6 bases). The CDR3 totals 16 residues. Between the trimmed V and J ends, which lost 4 bases and 0 bases, there was a span of 16 bases. CDR1 is SGHRS and CDR2 is YFSETQ in the germline V gene. This CDR3 reads CASSPRGGVMNTEAFF. In DNA, the CDR3 is TGCGCCAGCAGCCCCAGAGGGGGGGTGATGAACACTGAAGCTTTCTTT.

The V gene is TRBV5-1, the J gene TRBJ2-7; 7 bases agree with TRBD1. CDR3 length: 15 amino acids. Germline-derived CDR1 and CDR2 are SGHRS and YFSETQ. Trimming removed 7 bases from V and 4 bases from J; junction bases left unmatched: 14. Written as DNA, the CDR3 is TGCGCCAGCTCCGGTAGCGACAGGGCATCATACGAGCAGTACTTC. Translated: CASSGSDRASYEQYF.

V gene TRBV7-9 combines with J gene TRBJ2-2; D uncertain. The V and J ends lost 4 bases and 1 base respectively, with 4 bases between them. The CDR3 has 13 amino acids. CDR1 SEHNR and CDR2 FQNEAQ come from the germline V gene (reference sequence). The CDR3 nucleotides are TGTGCCAGCAGCTACTTGAACACCGGGGAGCTGTTTTTT. As protein: CASSYLNTGELFF.

The rearrangement links TRBV7-2 to TRBJ1-2; 8 nucleotides line up with TRBD1. The CDR3 sequence is 13 residues long. V dropped 3 bases and J dropped 5; count of bases not matched to a gene: 2. Germline CDR1 and CDR2: SGHTA and FQGNSA. This CDR3 is CASSFTGGYGYTF. The CDR3 DNA follows: TGTGCCAGCAGCTTTACAGGGGGATATGGCTACACCTTC.

CDR3 in amino acids: CASSPSFQGIAYEQYF. CDR3 nucleotides: TGTGCCAGCTCACCCTCCTTCCAGGGGATTGCCTACGAGCAGTACTTC. This chain joins TRBV18 and TRBJ2-7; tentative D call: TRBD1 (6 bases). Germline V gene data show CDR1 as KGHSH and CDR2 as LQKENI. This CDR3 is 16 amino acids long. Trimming removed 3 bases at V and 2 bases at J, with 17 bases between.

The V call is TRBV11-2, the J call TRBJ1-3; no clear D gene. Germline V gene data show CDR1 as SGHAT and CDR2 as FQNNGV. Trimming left V 3 bases short and J 0 bases short, with 9 bases between. The CDR3 is 15 residues long. The chain's CDR3 is CASSFGGFSGNTIYF. CDR3 DNA: TGTGCCAGCAGCTTCGGCGGGTTCTCTGGAAACACCATATATTTT. The full variable domain, completed using reference TRBV11-2 and TRBJ1-3, is EAGVAQSPRYKIIEKRQSVAFWCNPISGHATLYWYQQILGQGPKLLIQFQNNGVVDDSQLPKDRFSAERLKGVDSTLKIQPAKLEDSAVYLCASSFGGFSGNTIYFGEGSWLTVV.

The CDR3 DNA follows: TGTGCCAGCAGCCAAACCGGGACAGCTGAAGCTTTCTTT. Translation: CASSQTGTAEAFF. This chain joins TRBV3-1 (or the pseudogene TRBV3-2) and TRBJ1-1; 7 positions match TRBD1. Unmatched junction bases numbered 3, after V lost 2 bases and J lost 6 bases. Germline CDR1 is LGHDT and CDR2 is YNNKEL (reference sequence). CDR3 length equals 13 residues.

The CDR3 region is CASSSLGTKETQYF. CDR3 nucleotide sequence: TGTGCCAGCAGCTCACTGGGCACCAAAGAGACCCAGTACTTC. The J gene is TRBJ2-5, the V gene TRBV13; no reliable D call. The germline CDR1 and CDR2 sequences are PRHDT and FYEKMQ (reference sequence). CDR3 length: 14 amino acids. Trimming removed 4 bases at V and 3 bases at J, with 12 bases between.

V gene TRBV6-5 combines with J gene TRBJ1-6; D perhaps matches TRBD1 (6 bases). CDR3 length: 15 amino acids. The germline CDR1 and CDR2 sequences are MNHEY and SVGAGI. Trimming left V 5 bases short and J 5 bases short, with 13 bases between. As DNA, the CDR3 is TGTGCCAGCAGTCCTCAGGGGCCAAATAATTCACCCCTCCACTTT. Its protein product is CASSPQGPNNSPLHF.

There are a few counts of this clone. The chain uses TRBV12-3 or TRBV12-4 and TRBJ1-2; D is unresolved. V lost 3 bases to trimming and J lost 5 bases, with 7 bases between them. The CDR3 has 12 amino acids. For the CDR3, the DNA is TGTGCCAGCAGTTTGGGCCAGTATGGCTACACCTTC. It specifies CASSLGQYGYTF.

This CDR3 is CASSLLNRGTRYEQYF. In nucleotides, the CDR3 is TGTGCCAGCAGCTTACTAAACAGGGGGACGCGGTACGAGCAGTACTTC. The chain has TRBV11-2 and TRBJ2-7; TRBD1 matches 8 bases. The CDR3 loop spans 16 amino acids. The V and J ends lost 2 bases and 4 bases, in that order; junction bases with no gene match: 10. Per germline, CDR1 SGHAT and CDR2 FQNNGV.

This chain connects TRBV5-4 to TRBJ2-1; 11 bases are shared with TRBD1. V lost 2 bases, J lost 5 bases, and 6 bases stayed unmatched. The CDR3 has 16 residues. Germline CDR1 reads SGHNT; CDR2 reads YYREEE (reference sequence). The CDR3 nucleotides are TGTGCCAGCAGCTTTCCCGGACAGGGGGCACACAATGAGCAGTTCTTC. It encodes CASSFPGQGAHNEQFF.

The CDR3 here is CASSQSKQDGGQNTEAFF. CDR3 DNA sequence: TGCGCCAGCAGTCAATCAAAACAGGATGGGGGACAGAACACTGAAGCTTTCTTT. The rearrangement uses TRBV23-1 and TRBJ1-1, with a weak D call TRBD1 (6 bases). TRBV23-1 is given ORF status, its function remaining uncertain. The length of the CDR3 is 18 residues. V shed 0 bases and J shed 1 base, with 18 bases lying between them.

The chain combines TRBV7-2 with TRBJ1-1, with 7 nucleotides matching TRBD1. The J segment lost 0 bases and the V segment lost 5 bases, leaving 3 bases of the junction unmatched. Per germline, CDR1 SGHTA and CDR2 FQGNSA. This CDR3 has 14 residues. The CDR3 is CASSLGQMNTEAFF. The CDR3 region has the DNA TGTGCCAGCAGCCTGGGACAGATGAACACTGAAGCTTTCTTT. Together with reference TRBV7-2 and TRBJ1-1, the CDR3 gives the full variable domain: GAGVSQSPSNKVTEKGKDVELRCDPISGHTALYWYRQSLGQGLEFLIYFQGNSAPDKSGLPSDRFSAERTGGSVSTLTIQRTQQEDSAVYLCASSLGQMNTEAFFGQGTRLTVV.

This clone was seen a single time. V and J are TRBV18 and TRBJ2-3, with D unclear. The CDR3 is 12 residues long. V shed 4 bases and J shed 5 bases, with 7 bases lying between them. CDR1 and CDR2 (germline): KGHSH, LQKENI. CDR3 in DNA: TGTGCCAGCTCACTGCTAAGAGATACGCAGTATTTT. Its translation is CASSLLRDTQYF.